This entry lists 17 T cell receptor beta chains sequenced from one sample in a study of chemoradiotherapy in HPV16-positive cancers (dated by TCRdb to the early 2020s). Preparation of the library involved the immunoSEQ multiplex PCR assay. Drawn from immuneACCESS, this table holds only the in-frame rearrangements with V and J called that TCRdb kept. Clones are partly lost; checked studies trace under half to an unresolved V gene and leave the rest unexplained. The sample table contains more than 9,000 clones; only one count was recorded for 77% of them. The ten largest clonotypes hold approximately 0.97% of the sample. This sample was obtained from a patient who underwent chemoradiotherapy. The receptor source for this set is a human donor with HPV-associated anogenital cancer.

The chain employs TRBV19 and TRBJ1-4, with D possibly being TRBD1 (5 bases). This CDR3 is built from 14 residues. V dropped 1 base and J dropped 7 bases, with 10 bases sitting between them. CDR1 and CDR2 (germline): LNHDA, SQIVND (reference sequence). The CDR3 spells CASSIGGEGEKLFF. The CDR3 DNA is TGTGCCAGTAGTATAGGGGGCGAAGGTGAAAAACTGTTTTTT.

The count of this clone is one. The chain combines TRBV5-6 with TRBJ1-1; D is unclear. Looked up from germline, CDR1 is SGHDT and CDR2 is YYEEEE. The V end lost 4 bases, the J end lost 1 base, and 14 bases lay between the germline ends. The CDR3 length is 15 residues. Here the CDR3 reads CASSPMDQWNTEAFF. The CDR3 nucleotides read TGTGCCAGCAGCCCTATGGACCAGTGGAACACTGAAGCTTTCTTT.

The chain has TRBV18 and TRBJ2-7; tentatively, D is TRBD1 (6 bases). V was shortened by 6 bases and J by 0 bases, with 12 bases between the two germline ends. The CDR3 runs to 14 residues. Germline CDR1 reads KGHSH; CDR2 reads LQKENI. CDR3 protein: CASSQGQSSYEQYF. In nucleotides, the CDR3 is TGTGCCAGCTCCCAGGGGCAGAGCTCCTACGAGCAGTACTTC.

CDR3: CASSIVAGGSTDTQYF. The CDR3 nucleotides read TGTGCCAGTAGTATAGTTGCAGGGGGCTCCACAGATACGCAGTATTTT. The rearrangement uses TRBV19 and TRBJ2-3, with TRBD1 matching over 8 bases. Trimming took 1 base from V and 2 from J; bases not matched to a gene: 5. The CDR3 is 16 amino acids. Germline V CDR1 and CDR2: LNHDA, SQIVND (reference sequence).

The rearrangement uses TRBV5-4 and TRBJ1-2; D is uncertain. Per germline, CDR1 SGHNT and CDR2 YYREEE (reference sequence). The CDR3 length is 15 residues. The germline V and J ends were trimmed by 3 bases and 4 bases, with 16 bases remaining between them. This CDR3 is CASSSAGREGYGYTF. CDR3 in DNA: TGTGCCAGCAGCTCCGCCGGGAGGGAAGGCTATGGCTACACCTTC. The full variable domain, rest sourced from reference TRBV5-4 and TRBJ1-2, is ETGVTQSPTHLIKTRGQQVTLRCSSQSGHNTVSWYQQALGQGPQFIFQYYREEENGRGNFPPRFSGLQFPNYSSELNVNALELDDSALYLCASSSAGREGYGYTFGSGTRLTVV.

V is TRBV9 and J is TRBJ2-3, with 9 nucleotides matching TRBD2. Germline V gene data show CDR1 as SGDLS and CDR2 as YYNGEE. With 0 bases clipped from V and 5 bases from J, the junction kept 7 bases outside the gene matches. The CDR3 is 16 residues long. The CDR3 is CASSVGVAGAGDTQYF. The CDR3 DNA sequence: TGTGCCAGCAGCGTAGGGGTAGCGGGAGCTGGAGATACGCAGTATTTT.

The chain combines TRBV5-5 with TRBJ2-1; 16 positions match TRBD2. V gave up 4 bases and J gave up 0 bases; unmatched junction bases: 7. The CDR3 is made up of 19 amino acids. CDR1 SGHKS and CDR2 YYEKEE come from the germline V gene (reference sequence). The CDR3 sequence: CASSDGTSGRAISYNEQFF. As DNA, the CDR3 is TGTGCCAGCAGCGACGGGACTAGCGGGAGGGCCATCTCCTACAATGAGCAGTTCTTC.

With regard to this clone: At one end, the junction sequence differs from germline, possibly due to a read error. The chain carries TRBV6-1 and TRBJ2-2; D possibly corresponds to TRBD2 (5 bases). Germline assignment: CDR1 MNHNS and CDR2 SASEGT. The CDR3 extends over 13 amino acids. CDR3 region: CASSSSRTGKLFF. For the CDR3, the DNA is TGTGCCAGCAGCTCTAGTCGAACCGGGAAGCTGTTTTTT.

The J gene is TRBJ2-2, the V gene TRBV10-3, with 10 nucleotides matching TRBD1. The CDR3 covers 15 residues. Germline CDR1 ENHRY, CDR2 SYGVKD. The J segment lost 1 base and the V segment lost 5 bases, leaving 1 base of the junction unmatched. CDR3 in DNA: TGTGCCATCAGTTGGGACAGGGGGAACACCGGGGAGCTGTTTTTT. It encodes CAISWDRGNTGELFF.

The chain links TRBV28 to TRBJ2-2; D might be TRBD1 (5 bases). V was clipped by 2 bases and J by 5 bases, with 12 bases between them. The CDR3 length is 15 residues. CDR1 and CDR2 from the germline V gene are MDHEN and SYDVKM. The chain's CDR3 is CASSLQGMGTGELFF. In nucleotides, the CDR3 is TGTGCCAGCAGTTTACAGGGTATGGGGACCGGGGAGCTGTTTTTT.

This chain links TRBV7-9 with TRBJ2-2, with 7 bases matching TRBD1. The germline V gene encodes CDR1 SEHNR and CDR2 FQNEAQ (reference sequence). The CDR3 is 16 residues long. J gave up 5 bases and V 4 bases, and 10 bases lay outside the gene matches. The CDR3 protein is CASSSTLQGWTGELFF. The DNA for the CDR3 is TGTGCCAGCAGCTCGACCCTACAGGGGTGGACCGGGGAGCTGTTTTTT.

The rearrangement links TRBV5-1 to TRBJ2-5; 7 bases line up with TRBD2. Germline trimming cut 4 bases from V and 0 bases from J; bases unmatched to any gene: 6. The CDR3 length is 15 residues. Germline V lookup: CDR1 SGHRS, CDR2 YFSETQ. CDR3: CASSTPLADQETQYF. CDR3 DNA: TGCGCCAGCAGCACTCCCCTAGCGGACCAAGAGACCCAGTACTTC.

This clone has more than one count but fewer than ten. V and J are TRBV19 and TRBJ1-5; no definite D call. Trimming left V 8 bases short and J 1 base short, with 12 bases between. Germline V lookup: CDR1 LNHDA, CDR2 SQIVND (reference sequence). This CDR3 contains 14 residues. DNA for the CDR3: TGTGCCAGTTCTCAGGCGGGGAGCAATCAGCCCCAGCATTTT. Translating it yields CASSQAGSNQPQHF.

This chain uses TRBV11-2 with TRBJ1-3; D is undetermined. Germline lookup yields CDR1 SGHAT and CDR2 FQNNGV. This CDR3 region has 13 residues. Between the trimmed V and J ends, which lost 1 base and 7 bases, there was a span of 8 bases. CDR3 in amino acids: CASSLGPPNTIYF. CDR3 nucleotide sequence: TGTGCCAGCAGCTTAGGGCCGCCGAACACCATATATTTT.

The chain joins TRBV11-3 to TRBJ2-1; D is possibly TRBD2 (5 bases). Germline V gene data show CDR1 as SGHNT and CDR2 as YENEEA. The CDR3 length is 13 residues. V was cut by 5 bases and J by 7 bases, with 12 bases left in between. Written as DNA, the CDR3 is TGTGCCAGCAGCGTCGGGGTTCCAAATGAGCAGTTCTTC. Amino acid sequence: CASSVGVPNEQFF.

V and J are TRBV6-1 and TRBJ1-2; D gene ambiguous. The V and J ends lost 1 base and 5 bases respectively, with 11 bases between them. Germline-derived CDR1 and CDR2 are MNHNS and SASEGT. The CDR3 runs 14 residues. The chain's CDR3 is CASSEGVEPYGYTF. In nucleotides, the CDR3 is TGTGCCAGCAGTGAAGGGGTGGAACCTTATGGCTACACCTTC.

The V and J genes are TRBV19 and TRBJ1-5, with D perhaps matching TRBD1 (6 bases). V was pared by 7 bases and J by 5 bases, with 18 bases between. The CDR3 extends over 15 amino acids. Germline CDR1 LNHDA, CDR2 SQIVND (reference sequence). The CDR3 reads CASTGRGAGYQPQHF. CDR3 coding DNA: TGTGCCAGTACTGGTCGGGGGGCGGGTTATCAGCCCCAGCATTTT.